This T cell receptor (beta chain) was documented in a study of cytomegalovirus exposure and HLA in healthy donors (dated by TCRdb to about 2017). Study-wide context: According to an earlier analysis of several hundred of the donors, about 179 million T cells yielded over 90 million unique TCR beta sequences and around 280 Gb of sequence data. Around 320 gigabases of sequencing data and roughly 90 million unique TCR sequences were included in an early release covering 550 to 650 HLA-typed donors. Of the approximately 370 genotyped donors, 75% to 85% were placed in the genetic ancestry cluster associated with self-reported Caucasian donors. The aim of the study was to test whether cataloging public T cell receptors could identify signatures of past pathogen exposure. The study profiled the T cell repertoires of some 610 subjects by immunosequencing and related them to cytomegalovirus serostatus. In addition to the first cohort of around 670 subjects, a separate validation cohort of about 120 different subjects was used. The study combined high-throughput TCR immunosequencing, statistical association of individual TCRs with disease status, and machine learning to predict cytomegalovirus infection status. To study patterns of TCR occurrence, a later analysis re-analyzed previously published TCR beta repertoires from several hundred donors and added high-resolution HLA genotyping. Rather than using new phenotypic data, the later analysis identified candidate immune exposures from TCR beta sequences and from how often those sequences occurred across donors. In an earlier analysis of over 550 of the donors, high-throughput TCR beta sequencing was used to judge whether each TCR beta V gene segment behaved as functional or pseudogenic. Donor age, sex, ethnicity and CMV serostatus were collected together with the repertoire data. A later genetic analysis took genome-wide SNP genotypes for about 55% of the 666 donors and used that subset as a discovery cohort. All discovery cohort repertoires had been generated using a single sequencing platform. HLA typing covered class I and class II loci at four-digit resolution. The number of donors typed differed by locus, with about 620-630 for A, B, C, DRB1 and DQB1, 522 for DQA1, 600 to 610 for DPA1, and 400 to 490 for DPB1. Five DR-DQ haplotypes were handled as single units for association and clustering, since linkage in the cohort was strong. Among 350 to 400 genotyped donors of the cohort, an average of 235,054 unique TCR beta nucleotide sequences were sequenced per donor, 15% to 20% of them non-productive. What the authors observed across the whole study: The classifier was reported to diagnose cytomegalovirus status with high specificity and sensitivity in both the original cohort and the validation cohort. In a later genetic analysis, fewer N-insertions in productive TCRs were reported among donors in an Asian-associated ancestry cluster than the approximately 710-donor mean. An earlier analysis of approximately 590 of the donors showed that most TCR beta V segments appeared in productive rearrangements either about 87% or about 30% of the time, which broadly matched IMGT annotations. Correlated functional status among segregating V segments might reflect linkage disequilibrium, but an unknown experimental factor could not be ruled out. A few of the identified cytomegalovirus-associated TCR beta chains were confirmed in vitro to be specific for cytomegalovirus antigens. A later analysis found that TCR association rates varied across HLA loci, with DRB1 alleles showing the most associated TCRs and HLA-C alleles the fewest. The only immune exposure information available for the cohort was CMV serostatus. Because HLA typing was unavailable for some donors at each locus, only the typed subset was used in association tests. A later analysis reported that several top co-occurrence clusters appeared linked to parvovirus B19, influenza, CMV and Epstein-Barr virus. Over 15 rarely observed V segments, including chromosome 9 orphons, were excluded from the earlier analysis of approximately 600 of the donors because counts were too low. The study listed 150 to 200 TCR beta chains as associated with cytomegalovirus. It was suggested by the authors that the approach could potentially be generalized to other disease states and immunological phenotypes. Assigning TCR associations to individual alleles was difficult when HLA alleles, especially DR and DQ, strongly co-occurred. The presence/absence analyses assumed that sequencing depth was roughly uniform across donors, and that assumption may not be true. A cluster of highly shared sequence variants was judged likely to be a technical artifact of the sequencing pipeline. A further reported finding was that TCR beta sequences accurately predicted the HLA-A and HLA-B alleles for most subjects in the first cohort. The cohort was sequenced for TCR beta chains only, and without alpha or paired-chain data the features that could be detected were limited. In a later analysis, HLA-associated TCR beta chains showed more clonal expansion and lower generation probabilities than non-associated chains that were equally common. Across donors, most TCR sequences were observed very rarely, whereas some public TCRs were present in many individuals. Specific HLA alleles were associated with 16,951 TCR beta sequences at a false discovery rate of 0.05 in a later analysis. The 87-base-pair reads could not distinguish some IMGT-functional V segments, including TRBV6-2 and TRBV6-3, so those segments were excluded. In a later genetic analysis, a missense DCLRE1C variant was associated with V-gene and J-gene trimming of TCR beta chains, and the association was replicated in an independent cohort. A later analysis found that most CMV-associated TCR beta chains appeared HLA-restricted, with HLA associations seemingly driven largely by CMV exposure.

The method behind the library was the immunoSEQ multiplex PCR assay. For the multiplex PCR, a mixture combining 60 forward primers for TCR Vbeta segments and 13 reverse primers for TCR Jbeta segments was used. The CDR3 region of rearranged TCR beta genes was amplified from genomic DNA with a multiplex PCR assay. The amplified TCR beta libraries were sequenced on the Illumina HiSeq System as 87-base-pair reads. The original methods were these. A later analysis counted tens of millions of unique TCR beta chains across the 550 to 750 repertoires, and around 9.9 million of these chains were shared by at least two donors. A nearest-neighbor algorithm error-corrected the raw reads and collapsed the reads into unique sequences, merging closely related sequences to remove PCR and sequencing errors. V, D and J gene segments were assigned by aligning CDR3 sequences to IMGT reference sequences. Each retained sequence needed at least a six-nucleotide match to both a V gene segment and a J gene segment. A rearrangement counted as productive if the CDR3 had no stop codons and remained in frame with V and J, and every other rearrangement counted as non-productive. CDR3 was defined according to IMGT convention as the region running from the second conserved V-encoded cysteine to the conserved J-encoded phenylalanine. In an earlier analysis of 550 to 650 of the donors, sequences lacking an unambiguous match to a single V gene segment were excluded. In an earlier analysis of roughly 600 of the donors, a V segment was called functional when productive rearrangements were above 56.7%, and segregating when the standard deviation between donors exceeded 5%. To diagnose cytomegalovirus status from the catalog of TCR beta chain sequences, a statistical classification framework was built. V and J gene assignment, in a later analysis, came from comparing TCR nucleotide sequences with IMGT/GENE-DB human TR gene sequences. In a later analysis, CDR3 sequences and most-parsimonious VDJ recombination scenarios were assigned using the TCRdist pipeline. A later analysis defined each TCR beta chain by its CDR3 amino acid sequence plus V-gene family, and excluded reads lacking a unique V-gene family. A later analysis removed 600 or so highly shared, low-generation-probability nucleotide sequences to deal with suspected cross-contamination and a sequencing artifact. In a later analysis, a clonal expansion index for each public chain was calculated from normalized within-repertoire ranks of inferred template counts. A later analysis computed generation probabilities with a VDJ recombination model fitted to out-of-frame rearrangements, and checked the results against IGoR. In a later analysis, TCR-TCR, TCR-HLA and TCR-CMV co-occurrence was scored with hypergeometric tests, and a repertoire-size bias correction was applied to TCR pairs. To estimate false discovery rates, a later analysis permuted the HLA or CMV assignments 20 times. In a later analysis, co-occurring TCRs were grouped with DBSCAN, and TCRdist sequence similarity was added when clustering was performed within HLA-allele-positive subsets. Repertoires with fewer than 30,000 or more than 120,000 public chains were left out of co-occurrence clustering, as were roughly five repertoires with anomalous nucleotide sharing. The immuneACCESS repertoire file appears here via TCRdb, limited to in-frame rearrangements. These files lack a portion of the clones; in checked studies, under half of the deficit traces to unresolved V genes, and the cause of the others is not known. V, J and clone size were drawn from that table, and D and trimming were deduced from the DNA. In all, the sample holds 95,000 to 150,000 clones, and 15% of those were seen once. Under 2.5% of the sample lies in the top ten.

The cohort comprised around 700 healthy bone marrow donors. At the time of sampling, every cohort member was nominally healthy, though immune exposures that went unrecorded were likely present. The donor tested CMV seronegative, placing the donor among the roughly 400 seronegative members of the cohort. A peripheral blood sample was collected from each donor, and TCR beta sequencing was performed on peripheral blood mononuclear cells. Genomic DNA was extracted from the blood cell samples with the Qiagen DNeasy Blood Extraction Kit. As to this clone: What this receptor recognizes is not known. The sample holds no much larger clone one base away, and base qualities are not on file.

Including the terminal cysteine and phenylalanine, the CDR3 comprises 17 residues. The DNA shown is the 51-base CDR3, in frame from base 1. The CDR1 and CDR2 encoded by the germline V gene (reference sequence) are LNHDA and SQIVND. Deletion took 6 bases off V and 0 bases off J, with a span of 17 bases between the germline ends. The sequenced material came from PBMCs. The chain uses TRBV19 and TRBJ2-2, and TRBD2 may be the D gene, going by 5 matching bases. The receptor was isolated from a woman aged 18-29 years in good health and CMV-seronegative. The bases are TGTGCCAGTAGCCGTTCCCTGGCGGAGGCGAACACCGGGGAGCTGTTTTTT. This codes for CASSRSLAEANTGELFF.